These T cell receptor beta chains were read from a single sample in a study of T cells in Graves' hyperthyroidism and ophthalmopathy. TCRdb reprocessed the multiplex PCR reads via MiXCR and lists one record per CDR3 protein. The sample has around 350,000 distinct CDR3 sequences; about a fifth are singletons. The sample consisted of blood. All receptors derive from a woman under 30 with Graves' hyperthyroidism. CDR3s include the opening cysteine and the closing phenylalanine or tryptophan. Each record gives: clone size, V gene, D gene, J gene, CDR3 DNA, CDR3 protein. A D gene is named only where the DNA matches it firmly. Rows give clone size only sometimes, using once, few, many, or a class for an expanded clone.

clone_size: many
v_call: TRBV28
d_call: .
j_call: TRBJ1-2
cdr3_nt: TGTGCCATTTTTCCGAGGGAAAACTATGGCTACACCTTC
cdr3_aa: CAIFPRENYGYTF

clone_size: few
v_call: TRBV6-5
d_call: TRBD1
j_call: TRBJ1-2
cdr3_nt: TGTGCCAGCAGTTACAGGGGGGACAGGAGAGGAGAAGGCTACACCTTC
cdr3_aa: CASSYRGDRRGEGYTF

clone_size: .
v_call: TRBV5-1
d_call: TRBD1
j_call: TRBJ1-1
cdr3_nt: TGCGCCAGCAGCCCCGGGACAGCGAACATTGAAGCTTTCTTT
cdr3_aa: CASSPGTANIEAFF

clone_size: .
v_call: TRBV6-1
d_call: TRBD1
j_call: TRBJ2-7
cdr3_nt: TGTGCCAGCAACGACAGGGGCGGGTACGAGCAGTACTTC
cdr3_aa: CASNDRGGYEQYF

clone_size: .
v_call: TRBV7-9
d_call: .
j_call: TRBJ1-2
cdr3_nt: TGTGCCAGCAGCTTTGGTCAACTCGATGGCGACACCTTC
cdr3_aa: CASSFGQLDGDTF

clone_size: many
v_call: TRBV6-1
d_call: .
j_call: TRBJ1-1
cdr3_nt: TGTGCCAGCAGTCCCGCGGTCTTCAGGAAGAACACTGAAGCTTTCTTT
cdr3_aa: CASSPAVFRKNTEAFF

clone_size: many
v_call: TRBV10-1
d_call: TRBD1
j_call: TRBJ2-7
cdr3_nt: TGCGCCAGCAGTGATTTTGGACAGGGGAACGAGCAGTACTTC
cdr3_aa: CASSDFGQGNEQYF

clone_size: many
v_call: TRBV6-5
d_call: .
j_call: TRBJ1-1
cdr3_nt: TGTGCCAGCCGGGGAACAGGGATTGAAGCTTTCTTT
cdr3_aa: CASRGTGIEAFF

clone_size: few
v_call: TRBV6-1
d_call: .
j_call: TRBJ1-4
cdr3_nt: TGTGCCAGCACCCCGGGGACAATCAATGAAAAACTGTTTTTT
cdr3_aa: CASTPGTINEKLFF

clone_size: many
v_call: TRBV6-5
d_call: .
j_call: TRBJ2-5
cdr3_nt: TGTGCCAGCAGTTTGACTAGCCAAGAGACCCAGTACTTC
cdr3_aa: CASSLTSQETQYF

clone_size: .
v_call: TRBV5-6
d_call: .
j_call: TRBJ2-7
cdr3_nt: TGTGCCAGCAGCTTGGGCCGGGTAGGATACTTC
cdr3_aa: CASSLGRVGYF

clone_size: few
v_call: TRBV29-1
d_call: .
j_call: TRBJ1-2
cdr3_nt: TGCAGCGTTACAGGGTTTTTATCCGGCTACACCTTC
cdr3_aa: CSVTGFLSGYTF

clone_size: many
v_call: TRBV6-1
d_call: .
j_call: TRBJ1-5
cdr3_nt: TGTGCCAGCAGTGAATTCCTTGTTCAGCCCCAGCATTTT
cdr3_aa: CASSEFLVQPQHF

clone_size: many
v_call: TRBV7-9
d_call: .
j_call: TRBJ1-1
cdr3_nt: TGTGCCAGCAGCCCTGACAGACTGAACACTGAAGCTTTCTTT
cdr3_aa: CASSPDRLNTEAFF

clone_size: many
v_call: TRBV6-1
d_call: .
j_call: TRBJ1-2
cdr3_nt: TGTGCCAGCAGTGAAGGGCAAAACTATGGCTACACCTTC
cdr3_aa: CASSEGQNYGYTF

clone_size: .
v_call: TRBV30
d_call: .
j_call: TRBJ1-1
cdr3_nt: TGTGCCTGGAGTGCGGTTGTAGCTACTTTCTTT
cdr3_aa: CAWSAVVATFF

clone_size: .
v_call: TRBV29-1
d_call: .
j_call: TRBJ2-7
cdr3_nt: TGCAGCGTTGAATGGGGAGGCAACGAGCAGTACTTC
cdr3_aa: CSVEWGGNEQYF

clone_size: many
v_call: TRBV5-1
d_call: .
j_call: TRBJ1-1
cdr3_nt: TGCGCCAGCAGCTCCCCAATTGTTGGTCGTTTGAACACTGAAGCTTTCTTT
cdr3_aa: CASSSPIVGRLNTEAFF

clone_size: many
v_call: TRBV6-1
d_call: .
j_call: TRBJ2-7
cdr3_nt: TGTGCCAGCAGTGAAAGAGCAGGGACCCTATCCTCCAAAGATCGGCACTACGAGCAGTACTTC
cdr3_aa: CASSERAGTLSSKDRHYEQYF

clone_size: many
v_call: TRBV5-1
d_call: .
j_call: TRBJ2-7
cdr3_nt: TGCGCCAGCAGCAAGCCGGGGACCTGGGGTGAGCAGTACTTC
cdr3_aa: CASSKPGTWGEQYF

clone_size: many
v_call: TRBV5-1
d_call: .
j_call: TRBJ1-6
cdr3_nt: TGCGCCAGCAGCTTGACGGGGGCGCACGGTTCACCCCTCCACTTT
cdr3_aa: CASSLTGAHGSPLHF

clone_size: many
v_call: TRBV6-1
d_call: .
j_call: TRBJ2-7
cdr3_nt: TGTGCCAGCAATCGGGGGCGCTCCTACGAGCAGTACTTC
cdr3_aa: CASNRGRSYEQYF

clone_size: .
v_call: TRBV28
d_call: .
j_call: TRBJ2-7
cdr3_nt: TGTGCCACCAGACGCTACGAGCAGTACTTC
cdr3_aa: CATRRYEQYF

clone_size: .
v_call: TRBV6-2/TRBV6-3
d_call: TRBD2
j_call: TRBJ2-7
cdr3_nt: TGTGCCAGCAGTTTAGCGGGAGGTCTGAGCGAGCAGTACTTC
cdr3_aa: CASSLAGGLSEQYF

clone_size: many
v_call: TRBV20-1
d_call: TRBD1
j_call: TRBJ1-6
cdr3_nt: TGCAGTGCTAGCTTACAGGGGGACAGTTCACCCCTCCACTTT
cdr3_aa: CSASLQGDSSPLHF

clone_size: .
v_call: TRBV18
d_call: .
j_call: TRBJ1-2
cdr3_nt: TGTGCCAGCTCACCACCAGGGTCCCCCCTCTATGGCTACACCTTC
cdr3_aa: CASSPPGSPLYGYTF

clone_size: many
v_call: TRBV4-1
d_call: .
j_call: TRBJ2-5
cdr3_nt: TGCGCCAGCAGCCAAACAAGGTTTGCCAGGCCCGAGACCCAGTACTTC
cdr3_aa: CASSQTRFARPETQYF

clone_size: few
v_call: TRBV12-5
d_call: .
j_call: TRBJ2-2
cdr3_nt: TGTGCTAGTGGTTGGGGGACCGGGGAGCTGTTTTTT
cdr3_aa: CASGWGTGELFF

clone_size: many
v_call: TRBV15
d_call: .
j_call: TRBJ2-6
cdr3_nt: TGTGCCACCAGCGGGGGCTCTGGGGCCAACGTCCTGACTTTC
cdr3_aa: CATSGGSGANVLTF

clone_size: many
v_call: TRBV28
d_call: .
j_call: TRBJ1-2
cdr3_nt: TGTGCCAGCAGTTTAAACGGCGTTTCGGGGGCAGGCGGCTACACCTTC
cdr3_aa: CASSLNGVSGAGGYTF

clone_size: .
v_call: TRBV20-1
d_call: .
j_call: TRBJ1-1
cdr3_nt: TGCAGTGCTAGAGATGGGAGGACACCCACGAACACTGAAGCTTTCTTT
cdr3_aa: CSARDGRTPTNTEAFF

clone_size: many
v_call: TRBV7-9
d_call: TRBD1
j_call: TRBJ2-5
cdr3_nt: TGTGCCAGCGGCCATAGGACAGGGAGGGAGACCCAGTACTTC
cdr3_aa: CASGHRTGRETQYF

clone_size: few
v_call: TRBV30
d_call: .
j_call: TRBJ2-2
cdr3_nt: TGTGCCTGGAGACCCGGGGCCACCGGGGAGCTGTTTTTT
cdr3_aa: CAWRPGATGELFF

clone_size: many
v_call: TRBV7-8
d_call: TRBD2
j_call: TRBJ2-2
cdr3_nt: TGTGCCAGCAAAACCTCTCGACTAGCGGGGGAACCCACCGGGGAGCTGTTTTTT
cdr3_aa: CASKTSRLAGEPTGELFF

clone_size: many
v_call: TRBV5-6
d_call: TRBD1
j_call: TRBJ2-7
cdr3_nt: TGTGCCAGCAGCTTGCGACAGGGGGCCTACGAGCAGTACTTC
cdr3_aa: CASSLRQGAYEQYF

clone_size: many
v_call: TRBV5-1
d_call: .
j_call: TRBJ1-2
cdr3_nt: TGCGCCAGCAGCTCGAAGACCGGTCCTGGGAGCTACACCTTC
cdr3_aa: CASSSKTGPGSYTF

clone_size: many
v_call: TRBV20-1
d_call: .
j_call: TRBJ2-7
cdr3_nt: TGCAGTGCTAGTCGGAAGGGGTTCGAGCAGTACTTC
cdr3_aa: CSASRKGFEQYF